What follows describes a single TCR beta chain. The germline gives CDR1 SQVTM, CDR2 ANQGSEA. The length of the CDR3 is 13 residues. V gave up 6 bases and J gave up 2 bases, with 14 bases separating them. This sample was included in a study of T cell changes during pregnancy in multiple sclerosis. Using immunoSEQ multiplex PCR, the repertoire was profiled, and TCRdb retains in-frame clones only, with some absent. The sample has some 48,000 clones, roughly 96% seen once; the top ten hold over 0.8%. This receptor was identified in a female donor with multiple sclerosis, enrolled in a pregnancy study. Specimen: peripheral blood, collected in the second trimester of pregnancy. The chain employs TRBV29-1 and TRBJ2-7; D is uncertain. CDR3 coding DNA: TGCAGCGTCCAAAAAACAGCAACCTACGAGCAGTACTTC. Translated, it gives CSVQKTATYEQYF.